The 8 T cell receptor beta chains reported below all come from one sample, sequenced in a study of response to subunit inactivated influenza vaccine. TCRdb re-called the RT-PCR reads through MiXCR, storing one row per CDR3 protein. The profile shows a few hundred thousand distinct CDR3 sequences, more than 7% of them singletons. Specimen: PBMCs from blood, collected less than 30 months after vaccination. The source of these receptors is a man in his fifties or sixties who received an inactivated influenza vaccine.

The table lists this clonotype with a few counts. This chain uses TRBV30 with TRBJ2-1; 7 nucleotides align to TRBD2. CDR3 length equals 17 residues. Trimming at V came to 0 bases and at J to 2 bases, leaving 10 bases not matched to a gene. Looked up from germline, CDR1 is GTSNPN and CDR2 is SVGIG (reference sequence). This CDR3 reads CAWSVHGASGTYNEQFF. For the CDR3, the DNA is TGTGCCTGGAGTGTACATGGGGCTAGCGGTACCTACAATGAGCAGTTCTTC. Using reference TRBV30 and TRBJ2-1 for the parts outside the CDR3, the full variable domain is SQTIHQWPATLVQPVGSPLSLECTVEGTSNPNLYWYRQAAGRGLQLLFYSVGIGQISSEVPQNLSASRPQDRQFILSSKKLLLSDSGFYLCAWSVHGASGTYNEQFFGPGTRLTVL.

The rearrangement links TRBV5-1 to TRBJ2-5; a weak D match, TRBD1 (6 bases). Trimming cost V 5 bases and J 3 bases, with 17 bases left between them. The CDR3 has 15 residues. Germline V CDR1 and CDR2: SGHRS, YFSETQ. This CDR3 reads CASRKSHSGEETQYF. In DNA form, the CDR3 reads TGCGCCAGCAGGAAGTCTCACTCAGGGGAAGAGACCCAGTACTTC.

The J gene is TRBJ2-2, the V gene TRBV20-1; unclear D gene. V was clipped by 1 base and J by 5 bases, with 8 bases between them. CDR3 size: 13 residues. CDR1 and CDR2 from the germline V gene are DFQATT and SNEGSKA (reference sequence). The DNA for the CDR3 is TGCAGTGCTAGAGTAGCACTTACCGGGGAGCTGTTTTTT. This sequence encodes CSARVALTGELFF.

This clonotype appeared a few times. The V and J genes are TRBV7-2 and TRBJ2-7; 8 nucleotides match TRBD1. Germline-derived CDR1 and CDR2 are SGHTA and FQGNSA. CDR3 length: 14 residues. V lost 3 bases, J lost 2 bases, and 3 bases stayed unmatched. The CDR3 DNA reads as TGTGCCAGCAGCTTCAGGGGGCGGGCCTACGAGCAGTACTTC. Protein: CASSFRGRAYEQYF. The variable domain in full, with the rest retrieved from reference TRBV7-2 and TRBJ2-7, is GAGVSQSPSNKVTEKGKDVELRCDPISGHTALYWYRQSLGQGLEFLIYFQGNSAPDKSGLPSDRFSAERTGGSVSTLTIQRTQQEDSAVYLCASSFRGRAYEQYFGPGTRLTVT.

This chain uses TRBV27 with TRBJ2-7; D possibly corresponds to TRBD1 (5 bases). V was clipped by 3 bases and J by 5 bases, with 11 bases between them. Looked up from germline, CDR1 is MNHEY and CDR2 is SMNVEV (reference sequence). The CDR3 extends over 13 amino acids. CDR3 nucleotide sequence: TGTGCCAGCAGTTTTGCAGGGTCTGACGAGCAGTACTTC. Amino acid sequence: CASSFAGSDEQYF.

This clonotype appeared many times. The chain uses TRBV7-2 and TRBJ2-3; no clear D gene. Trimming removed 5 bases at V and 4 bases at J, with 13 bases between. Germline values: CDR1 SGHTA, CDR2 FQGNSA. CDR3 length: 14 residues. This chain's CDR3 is CASSLTPNPDTQYF. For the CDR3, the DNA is TGTGCCAGCAGCCTAACACCTAACCCAGATACGCAGTATTTT.

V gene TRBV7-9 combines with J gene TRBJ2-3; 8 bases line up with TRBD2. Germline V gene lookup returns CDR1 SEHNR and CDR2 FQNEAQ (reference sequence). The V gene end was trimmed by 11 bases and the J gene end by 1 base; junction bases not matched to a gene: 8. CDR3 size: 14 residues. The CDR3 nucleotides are TGTGCCCTAAGCGGGGGCGTGGGCACAGATACGCAGTATTTT. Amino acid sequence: CALSGGVGTDTQYF.

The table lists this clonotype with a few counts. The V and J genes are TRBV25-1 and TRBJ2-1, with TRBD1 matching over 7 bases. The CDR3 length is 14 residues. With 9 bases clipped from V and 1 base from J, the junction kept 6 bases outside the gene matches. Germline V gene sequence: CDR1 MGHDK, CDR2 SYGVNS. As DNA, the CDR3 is TGTGCCAGACAGGGGCGCCTTTCCTACAATGAGCAGTTCTTC. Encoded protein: CARQGRLSYNEQFF. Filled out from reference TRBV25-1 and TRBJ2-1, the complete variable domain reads EADIYQTPRYLVIGTGKKITLECSQTMGHDKMYWYQQDPGMELHLIHYSYGVNSTEKGDLSSESTVSRIRTEHFPLTLESARPSHTSQYLCARQGRLSYNEQFFGPGTRLTVL.